This T cell receptor (beta chain) was profiled in a study of blood T cell repertoires in COVID-19 (dated by TCRdb to about 2020). With respect to the entire study: Samples covering the acute and convalescent phases of COVID-19 were provided by collaborators in the United States, Italy and Spain. The material from the prospective study consisted of cDNA or gDNA derived from T cells, B-cell-depleted T cells, or PBMCs. Deeply sampled blood TCRbeta repertoires from subjects exposed to, actively infected with, or recovered from COVID-19 were included in the dataset. The repertoires were released in a freely available public database intended as a resource for research on the immune response to SARS-CoV-2. The samples were drawn from two sources: the first 160 participants of the ongoing ImmuneRACE study, and 1,254 subjects contributed by 6 global collaborators. A de-identified subject ID, COVID-19 status, age in years and sex were almost always included in the sample metadata. HLA class I and class II types, where available, came from metadata supplied by the sample provider rather than from assay-based typing. Here is what the overall study found, with its caveats: How much clinical and demographic metadata was included differed by source and by participant, and the metadata was provided uncurated.

The immunoSEQ Assay, a bias-controlled multiplex PCR, was used to amplify TCRbeta CDR3 regions from genomic DNA. As for the original processing: Nucleated cell counts per sample were estimated from amplification of reference gene primers within the assay. To quantify the absolute abundance of each unique TCRbeta CDR3 rearrangement, sequence reads were collapsed and filtered. Productive Simpson clonality was computed per sample as the square root of Simpson's diversity index over productive rearrangements. In its TCRdb copy, this immuneACCESS table keeps in-frame sequences only and misses some clones. Where compared with another copy, unresolved V genes explain less than half of these, and the others have no known cause. V and J calls plus clone size are reproduced from that table; the DNA served to infer D and trimming. This sample is represented by 300,000 or so clones; around 86% of them were singletons. The top ten clonotypes cover under 11% of the sample.

On this clone: Its antigen is still unknown. No qualities accompany the bases; no much larger clone lies one base away.

V is pared back by 2 bases and J by 9 bases, with 20 bases lying between the germline termini. The CDR3, from cysteine to phenylalanine, totals 15 residues. Only the CDR3 region is kept as DNA, spanning 45 bases read in frame from base 1. The germline V gene (reference sequence) supplies CDR1 GTSNPN and CDR2 SVGIG. Participants in the prospective study were aged about 18 to 95 years, lived in under 30 United States geographic areas, and enrolled through a virtual design. To assign participants to cohorts, the prospective study relied on clinical history that participants themselves reported in a screening survey and a study questionnaire. For ImmuneRACE Cohort 3, a participant was defined as recovered based on two consecutive negative NP/OP PCR tests, clearance by a healthcare professional, or resolution of symptoms. In the prospective study, whole blood, serum and a nasopharyngeal or oropharyngeal swab were collected from each participant by mobile phlebotomists. Participants in the prospective study had the option to provide additional blood draws and questionnaires over a roughly 2-month period. Before DNA extraction, prospective study blood samples were shipped either frozen or at room temperature.

This clonotype was sampled from a woman aged 18-29 years who had recovered from COVID-19. Sequencing input: PBMCs or T cells enriched from blood (not recorded which). This chain joins TRBV30 to TRBJ1-3, with no reliable assignment of the D segment. The CDR3 amino acid sequence is: CAWSRGLQLETTIYF. In nucleotides, the sequence is TGTGCCTGGAGTAGAGGACTTCAGCTGGAAACCACCATATATTTT.